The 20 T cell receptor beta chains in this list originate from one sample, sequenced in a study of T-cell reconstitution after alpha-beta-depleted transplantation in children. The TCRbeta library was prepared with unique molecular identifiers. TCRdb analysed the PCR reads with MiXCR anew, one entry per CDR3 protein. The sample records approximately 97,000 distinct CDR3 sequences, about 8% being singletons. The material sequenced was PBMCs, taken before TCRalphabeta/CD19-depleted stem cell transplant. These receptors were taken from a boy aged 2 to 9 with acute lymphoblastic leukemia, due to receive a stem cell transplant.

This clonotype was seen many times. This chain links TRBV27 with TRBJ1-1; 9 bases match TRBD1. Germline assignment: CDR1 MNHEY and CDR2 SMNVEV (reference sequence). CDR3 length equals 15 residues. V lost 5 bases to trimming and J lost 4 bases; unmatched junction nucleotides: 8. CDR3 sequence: CASSPRTGVSTEAFF. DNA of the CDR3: TGTGCCAGCAGTCCGAGGACAGGGGTGAGCACTGAAGCTTTCTTT.

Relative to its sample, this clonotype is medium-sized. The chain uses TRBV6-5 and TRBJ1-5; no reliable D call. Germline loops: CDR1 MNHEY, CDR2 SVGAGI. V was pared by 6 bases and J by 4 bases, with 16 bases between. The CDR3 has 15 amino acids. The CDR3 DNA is TGTGCCAGCAGATCAATAGGGAGGGAGAATCAGCCCCAGCATTTT. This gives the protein CASRSIGRENQPQHF.

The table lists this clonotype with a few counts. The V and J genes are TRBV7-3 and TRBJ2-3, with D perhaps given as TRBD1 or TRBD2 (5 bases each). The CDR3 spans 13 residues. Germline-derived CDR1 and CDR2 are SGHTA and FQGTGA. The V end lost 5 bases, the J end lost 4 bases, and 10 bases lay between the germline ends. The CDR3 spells CASSEQEADTQYF. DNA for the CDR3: TGTGCCAGCAGCGAACAGGAGGCAGATACGCAGTATTTT.

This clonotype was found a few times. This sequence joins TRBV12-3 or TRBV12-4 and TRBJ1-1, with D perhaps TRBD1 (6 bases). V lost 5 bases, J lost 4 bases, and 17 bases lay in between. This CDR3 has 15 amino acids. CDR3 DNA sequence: TGTGCCAGCAGTCCGTTCCAGGGGAGGGTCACTGAAGCTTTCTTT. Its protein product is CASSPFQGRVTEAFF.

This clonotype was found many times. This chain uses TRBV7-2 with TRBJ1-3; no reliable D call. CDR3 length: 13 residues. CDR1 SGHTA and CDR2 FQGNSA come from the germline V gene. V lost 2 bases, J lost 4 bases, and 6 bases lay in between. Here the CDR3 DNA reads TGTGCCAGCAGCTTATTAGTCGGAAACACCATATATTTT. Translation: CASSLLVGNTIYF.

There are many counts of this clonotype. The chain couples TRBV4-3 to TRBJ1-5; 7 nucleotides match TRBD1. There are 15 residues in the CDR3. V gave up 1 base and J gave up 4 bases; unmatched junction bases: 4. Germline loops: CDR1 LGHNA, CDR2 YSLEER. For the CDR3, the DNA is TGCGCCAGCAGCCAAGGACAGGGTAAGAATCAGCCCCAGCATTTT. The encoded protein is CASSQGQGKNQPQHF.

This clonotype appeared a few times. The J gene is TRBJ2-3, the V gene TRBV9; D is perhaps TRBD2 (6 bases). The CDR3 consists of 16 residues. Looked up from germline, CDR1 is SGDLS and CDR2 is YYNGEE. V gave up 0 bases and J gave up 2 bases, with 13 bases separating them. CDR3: CASSVGLGGNTDTQYF. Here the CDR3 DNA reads TGTGCCAGCAGCGTAGGTCTGGGGGGAAACACAGATACGCAGTATTTT. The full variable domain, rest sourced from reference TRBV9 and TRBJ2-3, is DSGVTQTPKHLITATGQRVTLRCSPRSGDLSVYWYQQSLDQGLQFLIQYYNGEERAKGNILERFSAQQFPDLHSELNLSSLELGDSALYFCASSVGLGGNTDTQYFGPGTRLTVL.

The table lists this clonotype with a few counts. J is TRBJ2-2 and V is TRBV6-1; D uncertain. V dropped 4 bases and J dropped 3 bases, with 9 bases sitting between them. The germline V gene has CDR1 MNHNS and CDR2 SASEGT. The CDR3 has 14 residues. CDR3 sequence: CASSVADDTGELFF. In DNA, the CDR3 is TGTGCCAGCAGTGTCGCGGACGACACCGGGGAGCTGTTTTTT.

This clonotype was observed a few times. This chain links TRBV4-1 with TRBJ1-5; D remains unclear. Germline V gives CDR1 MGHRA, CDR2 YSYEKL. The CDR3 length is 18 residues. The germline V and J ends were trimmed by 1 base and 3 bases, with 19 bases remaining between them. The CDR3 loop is CASSQVLRGGSANQPQHF. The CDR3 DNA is TGCGCCAGCAGCCAAGTTCTACGGGGAGGGAGCGCCAATCAGCCCCAGCATTTT.

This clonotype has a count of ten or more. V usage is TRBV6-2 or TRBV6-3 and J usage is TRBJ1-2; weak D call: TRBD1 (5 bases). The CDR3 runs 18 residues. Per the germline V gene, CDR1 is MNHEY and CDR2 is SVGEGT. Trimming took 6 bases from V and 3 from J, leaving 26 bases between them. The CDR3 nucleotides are TGTGCCAGCAGCCTTTTACCGGGACTGAGGGAGGAGGACTATGGCTACACCTTC. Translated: CASSLLPGLREEDYGYTF.

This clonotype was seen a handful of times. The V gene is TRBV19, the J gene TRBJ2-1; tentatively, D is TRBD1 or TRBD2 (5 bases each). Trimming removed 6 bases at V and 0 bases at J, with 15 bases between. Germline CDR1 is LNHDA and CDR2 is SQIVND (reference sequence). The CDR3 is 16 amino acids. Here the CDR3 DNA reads TGTGCCAGTAGCCCGGGACGGATGAGCTCCTACAATGAGCAGTTCTTC. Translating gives CASSPGRMSSYNEQFF.

The CDR3: CASSAEPDTQYF. The CDR3 coding sequence is TGTGCCAGCAGCGCCGAGCCAGATACGCAGTATTTT. The chain has TRBV2 and TRBJ2-3; D unresolved. Germline V gene data show CDR1 as SNHLY and CDR2 as FYNNEI. The length of the CDR3 is 12 residues. The V gene lost 6 bases and the J gene lost 4 bases, with 8 bases spanning the gap.

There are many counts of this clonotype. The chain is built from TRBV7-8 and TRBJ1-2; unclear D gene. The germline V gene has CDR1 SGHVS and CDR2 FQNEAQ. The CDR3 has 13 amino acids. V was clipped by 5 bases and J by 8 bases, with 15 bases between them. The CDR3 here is CASSPREEGGYTF. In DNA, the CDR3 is TGTGCCAGCAGCCCCCGCGAGGAGGGAGGCTACACCTTC.

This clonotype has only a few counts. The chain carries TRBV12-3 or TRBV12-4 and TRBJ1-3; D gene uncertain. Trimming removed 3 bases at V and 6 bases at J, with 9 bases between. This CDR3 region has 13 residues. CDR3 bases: TGTGCCAGCAGTTTGAACTCGGCAAACACCATATATTTT. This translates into CASSLNSANTIYF.

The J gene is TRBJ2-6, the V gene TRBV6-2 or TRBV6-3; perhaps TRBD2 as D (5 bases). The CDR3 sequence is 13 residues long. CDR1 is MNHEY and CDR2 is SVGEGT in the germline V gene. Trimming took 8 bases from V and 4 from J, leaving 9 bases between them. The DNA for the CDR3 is TGTGCCAGCGGCGGGTCGGGGGCCAACGTCCTGACTTTC. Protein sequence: CASGGSGANVLTF.

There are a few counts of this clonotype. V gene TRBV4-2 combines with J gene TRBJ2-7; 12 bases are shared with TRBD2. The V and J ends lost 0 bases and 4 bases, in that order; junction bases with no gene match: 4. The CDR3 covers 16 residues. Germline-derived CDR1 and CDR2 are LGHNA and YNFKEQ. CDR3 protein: CASSQDRTSGVYEQYF. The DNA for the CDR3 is TGTGCCAGCAGCCAAGATCGGACTAGCGGGGTTTACGAGCAGTACTTC.

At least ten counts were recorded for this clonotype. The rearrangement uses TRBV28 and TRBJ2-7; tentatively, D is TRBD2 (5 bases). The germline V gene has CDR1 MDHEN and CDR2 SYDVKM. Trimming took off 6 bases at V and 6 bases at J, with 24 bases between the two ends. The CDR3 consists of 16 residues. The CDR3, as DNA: TGTGCCAGCAGCCCAGGTTCCGGCCCCTTTCTAGCCGAGCAGTACTTC. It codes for CASSPGSGPFLAEQYF.

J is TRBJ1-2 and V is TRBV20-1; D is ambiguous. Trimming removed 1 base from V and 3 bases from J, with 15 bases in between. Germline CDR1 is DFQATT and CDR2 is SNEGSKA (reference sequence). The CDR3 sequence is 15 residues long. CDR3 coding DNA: TGCAGTGCTAGAGCCCCCCTGGGCTCCTACTATGGCTACACCTTC. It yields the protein CSARAPLGSYYGYTF.

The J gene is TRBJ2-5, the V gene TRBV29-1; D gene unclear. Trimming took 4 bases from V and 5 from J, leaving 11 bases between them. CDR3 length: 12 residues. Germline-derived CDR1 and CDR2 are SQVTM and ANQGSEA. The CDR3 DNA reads TGCAGCGTTGTGGAGTCGGCGGAGACCCAGTACTTC. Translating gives CSVVESAETQYF. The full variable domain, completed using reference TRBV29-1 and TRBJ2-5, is SAVISQKPSRDICQRGTSLTIQCQVDSQVTMMFWYRQQPGQSLTLIATANQGSEATYESGFVIDKFPISRPNLTFSTLTVSNMSPEDSSIYLCSVVESAETQYFGPGTRLLVL.

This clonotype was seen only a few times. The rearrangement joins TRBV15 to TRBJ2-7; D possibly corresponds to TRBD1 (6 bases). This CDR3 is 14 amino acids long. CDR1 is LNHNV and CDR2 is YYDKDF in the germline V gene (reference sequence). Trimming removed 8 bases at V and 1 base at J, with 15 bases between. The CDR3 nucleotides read TGTGCCACCGGCAAAGAACAGGGTTCCTACGAGCAGTACTTC. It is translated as CATGKEQGSYEQYF.